A single sample is the source of the 28 T cell receptor beta chains below, sequenced in a study of CD8+CD57+ T cells in acquired aplastic anemia. Genomic DNA provided the template from which TCR beta VDJ and CDR3 profiles were obtained. TCRdb used MiXCR to reprocess the reads, holding one entry per CDR3 protein. The sample has about 160,000 distinct CDR3 sequences; less than 50% are singletons. The authors sequenced patients whose flow cytometry had shown CD8+CD57+ cell expansion. Input material: sorted CD4+, CD8+, or CD8+CD57+ T cells (not recorded which) from PBMCs. The receptors here all came from a human donor with aplastic anemia.

This clonotype was observed a handful of times. The DNA for the CDR3 is TGTGCCAGCAGTCGAACCGGGACAGGGTATGGAAACACCATATATTTT. Encoded protein: CASSRTGTGYGNTIYF. This sequence joins TRBV6-2 or TRBV6-3 and TRBJ1-3; 9 nucleotides match TRBD1. The CDR3 runs 16 residues. The germline V gene has CDR1 MNHEY and CDR2 SVGEGT. The V and J ends lost 5 bases and 3 bases, in that order; junction bases with no gene match: 8.

This clonotype was observed at least ten times. The rearrangement joins TRBV4-3 to TRBJ1-4; tentatively, D is TRBD1 (5 bases). Trimming removed 1 base at V and 5 bases at J, with 8 bases between. This CDR3 is 14 amino acids long. Looked up from germline, CDR1 is LGHNA and CDR2 is YSLEER. The CDR3 spells CASSQGQGNEKLFF. CDR3 nucleotides: TGCGCCAGCAGCCAAGGGCAGGGAAATGAAAAACTGTTTTTT.

This chain joins TRBV24-1 and TRBJ2-3; 7 nucleotides match TRBD1. V was clipped by 10 bases and J by 3 bases; unmatched bases: 9. There are 14 residues in the CDR3. CDR1 KGHDR and CDR2 SFDVKD come from the germline V gene. In DNA, the CDR3 is TGTGCCACTCGCCCACAGGGGAGTACAGATACGCAGTATTTT. It yields the protein CATRPQGSTDTQYF.

This clonotype was picked up one time. A clone one base away is much larger, so this may be a read error. The J gene is TRBJ1-2, the V gene TRBV3-1, with D unclear. This CDR3 has 13 amino acids. The germline V gene has CDR1 LGHDT and CDR2 YNNKEL (reference sequence). V lost 3 bases and J 7 bases, leaving 12 bases between the germline ends. The CDR3 spells CASSHETLSGYTF. DNA for the CDR3: TGTGCCAGCAGCCACGAGACATTAAGTGGCTACACCTTC.

Points on this clonotype: No conserved phenylalanine or tryptophan ends this CDR3, so it is likely a read error. This chain links TRBV18 with TRBJ1-5; the D gene is possibly TRBD1 (5 bases). V lost 2 bases to trimming and J lost 7 bases, with 12 bases between them. The CDR3 has 14 amino acids. CDR1 and CDR2 from the germline V gene are KGHSH and LQKENI. CDR3 sequence (DNA): TGTGCCAGCTCACCATCGGGGGGATTCCAGCCCCAGCATTCT. Its translation: CASSPSGGFQPQHS.

J is TRBJ1-1 and V is TRBV10-3; 8 nucleotides align to TRBD1. The CDR3 totals 14 residues. Germline CDR1 and CDR2: ENHRY and SYGVKD. The V and J ends lost 6 bases and 4 bases, in that order; junction bases with no gene match: 7. The CDR3 sequence: CAISNGGQGTEAFF. The CDR3 DNA reads as TGTGCCATCAGCAACGGCGGACAGGGCACTGAAGCTTTCTTT.

This clonotype came up once. The rearrangement links TRBV2 to TRBJ1-5; D is ambiguous. Germline-derived CDR1 and CDR2 are SNHLY and FYNNEI. The CDR3 spans 15 residues. Between the trimmed V and J ends, which lost 4 bases and 1 base, there was a span of 11 bases. The CDR3 reads CASSVRRESNQPQHF. In nucleotides, the CDR3 is TGTGCCAGCAGTGTGAGGAGGGAAAGCAATCAGCCCCAGCATTTT.

The chain uses TRBV7-9 and TRBJ2-7, with 7 bases aligning to TRBD1. Germline CDR1 is SEHNR and CDR2 is FQNEAQ (reference sequence). The CDR3 sequence is 13 residues long. Germline trimming cut 5 bases from V and 6 bases from J; bases unmatched to any gene: 7. In DNA, the CDR3 is TGTGCCAGCAGCCTCGACAGGGTGAGCGAGCAGTACTTC. Amino acids: CASSLDRVSEQYF.

This clonotype was counted ten times or more. V gene TRBV5-1 combines with J gene TRBJ1-2; D unresolved. Germline values: CDR1 SGHRS, CDR2 YFSETQ. The length of the CDR3 is 14 residues. V lost 0 bases and J 3 bases, leaving 9 bases between the germline ends. The CDR3 sequence is CASSLDVSYYGYTF. The DNA of the CDR3 is TGCGCCAGCAGCTTGGACGTCAGCTACTATGGCTACACCTTC.

This sequence joins TRBV5-1 and TRBJ2-1; 11 nucleotides match TRBD2. With V trimmed by 8 bases and J by 0 bases, 13 bases remained unmatched. The CDR3 sequence is 18 residues long. Germline V lookup: CDR1 SGHRS, CDR2 YFSETQ. CDR3 residues: CASHGTLGTSGSYNEQFF. As DNA, the CDR3 is TGCGCCAGTCACGGGACCCTCGGGACTAGCGGCTCCTACAATGAGCAGTTCTTC.

The DNA for the CDR3 is TGTGCCAGCAGCTTAGTAGCGGTAGACTATGGCTACACCTTC. This encodes CASSLVAVDYGYTF. This chain links TRBV7-2 with TRBJ1-2; no reliable D call. Germline values: CDR1 SGHTA, CDR2 FQGNSA. The CDR3 extends over 14 amino acids. Trimming removed 1 base from V and 3 bases from J, with 9 bases in between.

Note on this clonotype: A much more abundant neighbour one base away suggests this may be a read error. The conserved final phenylalanine or tryptophan is absent from the CDR3, which likely points to a read error. This chain connects TRBV13 to TRBJ1-1; D perhaps matches TRBD1 (5 bases). Germline V gene sequence: CDR1 PRHDT, CDR2 FYEKMQ (reference sequence). The CDR3 spans 13 residues. Trimming removed 6 bases at V and 0 bases at J, with 8 bases between. The CDR3 nucleotides read TGTGCCAGCAGACAGGTTATGAACACTGAAGCTTTCTTG. Protein product: CASRQVMNTEAFL.

This rearrangement joins TRBV20-1 to TRBJ2-7; TRBD1 matches at 8 bases. The CDR3 covers 16 residues. Germline V gene sequence: CDR1 DFQATT, CDR2 SNEGSKA (reference sequence). The V segment lost 6 bases and the J segment 0 bases; nucleotides outside the gene matches: 13. Here the CDR3 DNA reads TGCAGTGCAAGGGACAGGCAAGTCCAAAGCTCCTACGAGCAGTACTTC. Its translation: CSARDRQVQSSYEQYF.

The chain has TRBV30 and TRBJ2-2; 10 nucleotides agree with TRBD2. The junction had 8 bases not matched to a gene; V was cut back by 5 bases and J by 5 bases. The CDR3 covers 15 residues. CDR1 is GTSNPN and CDR2 is SVGIG in the germline V gene (reference sequence). The chain's CDR3 is CAWAIAGGLTGELFF. In nucleotides, the CDR3 is TGTGCCTGGGCGATAGCGGGAGGACTGACCGGGGAGCTGTTTTTT.

In the case of this clonotype: This may be a read error: a much more frequent sequence differs by one nucleotide. The chain couples TRBV7-2 to TRBJ1-1; D call uncertain. The germline V gene has CDR1 SGHTA and CDR2 FQGNSA. The CDR3 covers 14 residues. CDR3 coding DNA: TGTGCCAACAGCTTAGCGGTTTTCGACACTGAAGCTTTCTTT. It codes for CANSLAVFDTEAFF. Combining the CDR3 with reference TRBV7-2 and TRBJ1-1 gives the whole variable domain GAGVSQSPSNKVTEKGKDVELRCDPISGHTALYWYRQSLGQGLEFLIYFQGNSAPDKSGLPSDRFSAERTGGSVSTLTIQRTQQEDSAVYLCANSLAVFDTEAFFGQGTRLTVV.

This clonotype was recorded a few times. The chain couples TRBV5-1 to TRBJ2-7; TRBD1 matches at 11 bases. With 1 base clipped from V and 5 bases from J, the junction kept 2 bases outside the gene matches. Germline CDR1 and CDR2: SGHRS and YFSETQ. The CDR3 totals 14 residues. CDR3 region: CASSLRDRGDEQYF. CDR3 bases: TGCGCCAGCAGCTTGCGGGACAGGGGGGACGAGCAGTACTTC.

This clonotype was seen at least ten times. The chain recombines TRBV19 with TRBJ2-1, with TRBD2 matching over 8 bases. Per the germline V gene, CDR1 is LNHDA and CDR2 is SQIVND (reference sequence). V trimming: 10 bases; J trimming: 0 bases; junction bases outside the gene matches: 8. The CDR3 covers 15 residues. The CDR3: CATRSGSGSYNEQFF. DNA of the CDR3: TGTGCCACCCGGAGCGGGAGTGGCTCCTACAATGAGCAGTTCTTC.

This clonotype has at least ten counts. The chain joins TRBV12-3 or TRBV12-4 to TRBJ1-3; D may be TRBD1 (6 bases). The CDR3 loop spans 14 amino acids. V lost 5 bases and J lost 0, with 8 bases in between. The CDR3 sequence is CASSKGDSGNTIYF. The DNA of the CDR3 is TGTGCCAGCAGTAAGGGGGACTCTGGAAACACCATATATTTT.

The chain links TRBV7-2 to TRBJ1-1; D gene uncertain. Germline loops: CDR1 SGHTA, CDR2 FQGNSA. There are 15 residues in the CDR3. V was clipped by 6 bases and J by 0 bases, with 14 bases between them. CDR3 nucleotide sequence: TGTGCCAGCAGGCCCGGCGGCCCCTTGAACACTGAAGCTTTCTTT. Protein sequence: CASRPGGPLNTEAFF.

This chain links TRBV19 with TRBJ1-2; 8 bases are shared with TRBD1. J was trimmed by 4 bases and V by 3 bases; bases with no gene match: 4. CDR1 and CDR2 from the germline V gene are LNHDA and SQIVND (reference sequence). The CDR3 has 14 residues. The CDR3 loop reads CASSIGTGLYGYTF. Here the CDR3 DNA reads TGTGCCAGTAGTATCGGGACAGGACTCTATGGCTACACCTTC.

The chain carries TRBV19 and TRBJ1-2, with TRBD1 matching 8 bases. Trimming took 5 bases from V and 4 from J; bases not matched to a gene: 6. Germline V gives CDR1 LNHDA, CDR2 SQIVND (reference sequence). This CDR3 comprises 14 residues. CDR3 DNA: TGTGCCAGTAGTCAGGGACAGGTAACCTATGGCTACACCTTC. Translated: CASSQGQVTYGYTF. Combining the CDR3 with reference TRBV19 and TRBJ1-2 gives the whole variable domain DGGITQSPKYLFRKEGQNVTLSCEQNLNHDAMYWYRQDPGQGLRLIYYSQIVNDFQKGDIAEGYSVSREKKESFPLTVTSAQKNPTAFYLCASSQGQVTYGYTFGSGTRLTVV.

The chain uses TRBV19 and TRBJ2-7; TRBD1 matches at 10 bases. With V trimmed by 6 bases and J by 4 bases, 6 bases remained unmatched. This CDR3 contains 14 residues. Germline values: CDR1 LNHDA, CDR2 SQIVND (reference sequence). Here the CDR3 reads CASRGPGQGYEQYF. Here the CDR3 DNA reads TGTGCCAGTAGGGGTCCGGGACAGGGGTACGAGCAGTACTTC.

This clonotype was picked up many times. This chain's CDR3 is CASSFRFERRTGELFF. Written as DNA, the CDR3 is TGTGCCAGCAGCTTCCGATTCGAACGGCGCACCGGGGAGCTGTTTTTT. This chain uses TRBV7-8 with TRBJ2-2; no definite D call. The germline V gene encodes CDR1 SGHVS and CDR2 FQNEAQ. V was pared by 3 bases and J by 4 bases, with 15 bases between. The CDR3 loop spans 16 amino acids.

This clonotype showed up many times. This chain links TRBV5-1 with TRBJ1-2; D call uncertain. This CDR3 has 14 residues. V was cut by 4 bases and J by 2 bases, with 12 bases left in between. Germline V lookup: CDR1 SGHRS, CDR2 YFSETQ. In nucleotides, the CDR3 is TGCGCCAGCAGCCCGGGAAGAAACAACTATGGCTACACCTTC. It codes for CASSPGRNNYGYTF.

This clonotype was detected only a few times. The V and J genes are TRBV25-1 and TRBJ2-3; D is possibly TRBD1 or TRBD2 (5 bases each). Germline CDR1 reads MGHDK; CDR2 reads SYGVNS. Trimming removed 11 bases at V and 2 bases at J, with 17 bases between. The CDR3 is made up of 14 amino acids. The CDR3 bases are TGTGCCTCAAATTCGGGACGGATCACAGATACGCAGTATTTT. Amino acids: CASNSGRITDTQYF.

This clonotype was picked up many times. The gene calls are TRBV19 and TRBJ1-5; perhaps TRBD1 as D (6 bases). Per the germline V gene, CDR1 is LNHDA and CDR2 is SQIVND (reference sequence). V was pared by 5 bases and J by 1 base, with 12 bases between. The CDR3 is made up of 15 amino acids. CDR3 amino acids: CASSQGGTSNQPQHF. The CDR3, as DNA: TGTGCCAGTAGTCAAGGGGGAACGAGCAATCAGCCCCAGCATTTT.

In regard to this clonotype: Mismatch with germline at one junction end may stem from a read error. This sequence joins TRBV7-6 and TRBJ2-3; D is unclear. In germline, CDR1 is SGHVS, CDR2 FNYEAQ. CDR3 length: 13 amino acids. The CDR3 DNA sequence: TGTGCTAGCAGCCCCCTCAGCACAGATACGCAGTATTTT. Translation: CASSPLSTDTQYF.

The rearrangement joins TRBV24-1 to TRBJ2-7; 12 positions agree with TRBD2. V shed 3 bases, J shed 4 bases, and the junction held 0 bases outside the gene matches. CDR3 length equals 14 residues. Germline CDR1 reads KGHDR; CDR2 reads SFDVKD. CDR3 protein: CATSDGTSGYEQYF. CDR3 nucleotide sequence: TGTGCCACCAGTGATGGGACTAGCGGGTACGAGCAGTACTTC.